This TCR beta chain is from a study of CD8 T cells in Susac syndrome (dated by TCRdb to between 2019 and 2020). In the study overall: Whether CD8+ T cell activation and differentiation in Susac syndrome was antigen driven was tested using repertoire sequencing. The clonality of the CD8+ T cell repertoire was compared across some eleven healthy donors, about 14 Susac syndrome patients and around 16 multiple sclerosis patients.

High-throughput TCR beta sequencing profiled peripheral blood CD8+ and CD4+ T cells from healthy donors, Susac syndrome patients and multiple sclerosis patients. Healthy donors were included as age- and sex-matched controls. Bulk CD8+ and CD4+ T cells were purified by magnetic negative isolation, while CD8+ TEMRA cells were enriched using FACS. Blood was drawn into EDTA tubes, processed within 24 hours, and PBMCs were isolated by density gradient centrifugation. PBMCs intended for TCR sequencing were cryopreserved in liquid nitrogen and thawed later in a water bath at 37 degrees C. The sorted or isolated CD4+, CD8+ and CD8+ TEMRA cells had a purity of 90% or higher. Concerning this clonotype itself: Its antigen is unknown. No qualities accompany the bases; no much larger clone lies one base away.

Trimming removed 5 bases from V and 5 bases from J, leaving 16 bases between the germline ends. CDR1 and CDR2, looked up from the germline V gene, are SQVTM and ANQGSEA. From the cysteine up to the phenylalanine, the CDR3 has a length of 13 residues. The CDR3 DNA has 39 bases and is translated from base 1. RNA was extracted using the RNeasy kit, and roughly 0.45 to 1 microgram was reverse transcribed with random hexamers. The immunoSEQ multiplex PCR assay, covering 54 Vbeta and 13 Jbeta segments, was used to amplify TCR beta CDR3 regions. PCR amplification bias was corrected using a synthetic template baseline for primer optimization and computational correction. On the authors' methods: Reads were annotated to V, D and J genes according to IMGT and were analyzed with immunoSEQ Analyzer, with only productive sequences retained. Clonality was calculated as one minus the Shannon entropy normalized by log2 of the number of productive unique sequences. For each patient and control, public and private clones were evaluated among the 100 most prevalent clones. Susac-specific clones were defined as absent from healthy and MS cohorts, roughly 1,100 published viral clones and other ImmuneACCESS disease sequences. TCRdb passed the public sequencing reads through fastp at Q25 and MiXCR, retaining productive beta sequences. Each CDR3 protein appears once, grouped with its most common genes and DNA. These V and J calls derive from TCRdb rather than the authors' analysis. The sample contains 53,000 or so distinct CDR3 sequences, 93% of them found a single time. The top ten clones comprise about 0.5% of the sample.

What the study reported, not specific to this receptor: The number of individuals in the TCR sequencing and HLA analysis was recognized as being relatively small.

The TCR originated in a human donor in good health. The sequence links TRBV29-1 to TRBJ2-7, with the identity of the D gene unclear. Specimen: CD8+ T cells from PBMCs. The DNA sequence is TGCAGCGTTTACCCGGGCCCTTTAAACGAGCAGTACTTC. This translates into CSVYPGPLNEQYF.